This paragraph covers one TCR beta chain sequence. This clone's antigen is unknown. Base qualities are not recorded, but no much larger clone differs from it by a single base. This sample stems from a study of CD8+ T cells in alopecia areata (dated by TCRdb to 2016 to 2018). As for the study more broadly: Treated patients were enrolled in an open-label pilot trial of oral tofacitinib, 5 to 10 mg twice daily, for moderate-to-severe alopecia areata. For the treated patients, the SALT score, which quantifies what percentage of scalp surface area is affected, served as the measure of disease severity. Tofacitinib was administered for 6 to 18 months, and 6 months of follow-up off drug were then conducted to assess delayed response and recurrence. Biopsies were taken from tofacitinib-treated patients at baseline and again at 4 and 24 weeks into treatment, and several of those patients also had a later scalp biopsy. Amplification of TCRbeta CDR3 regions was done by immunoSEQ multiplex PCR using 35 Vbeta forward primers and 13 Jbeta reverse primers. Clonality in the scalp was compared among normal scalp (n=4), patchy alopecia areata scalp (n=8), and alopecia totalis/universalis scalp (n=8). RNA was obtained with the PAXgene miRNA kit for fixed scalp, the miRNeasy kit for PBMCs, and the RNeasy kit for mouse skin. To study T cell clonal expansion in alopecia areata, the researchers applied high-throughput TCRbeta sequencing to both the C3H/HeJ mouse model and human patients. Scalp tissue and sorted CD4+ and CD8+ peripheral blood T cells from patchy and totalis/universalis alopecia areata patients and from healthy controls were covered by human TCRbeta sequencing. On the study overall, not on this receptor specifically: Many expanded lesional clones were found to persist in scalp and blood during tofacitinib treatment, and relapse after treatment cessation may be partly explained by this persistence. Compared with mice, TCR sequences shared between patients were less clear, possibly partly because of HLA diversity across the patient population. Tofacitinib significantly decreased scalp clonality and the number of expanded CD8+ clones among the top 100 scalp clones. Unlike mouse skin, where gammadelta T cells dominate, normal human skin contains resident alphabeta T cells that get sequenced too, which complicates analysis of the scalp TCR repertoire. The treated cohort was small, with a single nonresponder, so links between baseline CD8+ expansion and response need larger studies. Compared with normal scalp, lesional scalp had higher clonality and more expanded CD8+ clones, particularly in alopecia totalis/universalis, a pattern that suggests antigenic drive.

The library was generated by the immunoSEQ multiplex PCR assay. For TCR sequencing, RNA was extracted from every sample and reverse transcribed into cDNA to serve as template. First-strand cDNA was synthesized using SuperScript III with a 2:1 mix of oligo-dT and random hexamers. A synthetic immune receptor repertoire was used to assess amplification bias, and residual bias was removed computationally. The authors' analysis ran thus. Raw reads were preprocessed to remove errors, and CDR3 was defined according to IMGT conventions as the region from the conserved cysteine to phenylalanine. Clonality was calculated as 1 minus Shannon entropy normalized by log2 of the number of productive unique TCRs. Whether scalp clones were CD4 or CD8 was inferred by matching scalp TCRbeta sequences against CD4 and CD8 repertoires sorted from blood. Entries here come from immuneACCESS through TCRdb and include only in-frame sequences with V and J called. Some clones fail to appear in such tables; in the studies checked, an unresolved V gene covers under half of the shortfall, and the cause of the remainder is unknown. V, J and clone size reflect that table, while D and trimming were determined from the DNA. The sample has about 210,000 clones on record, 30% to 40% of them singletons. The top ten hold roughly 0.5% of the sample.

Via the germline V gene (reference sequence), CDR1 is MNHEY and CDR2 SMNVEV. V loses 4 bases, J loses 0 bases, and the germline ends lie 13 bases apart. The CDR3 goes from the cysteine to the phenylalanine over 17 residues. The CDR3 DNA has 51 bases and is translated from base 1. The treatment or condition label here, explained by the study, means: oral pan-JAK inhibitor, 5-10 mg twice daily. Peripheral blood and lesional scalp punch biopsies were obtained from patients with alopecia areata. PBMCs were isolated by density centrifugation and stained for CD3, CD4 and CD8, after which CD4+ and CD8+ T cells were sorted on a FACSAria.

The source of this sequence is a human donor with alopecia areata. The sequenced sample was CD4+ T cells sorted from blood, obtained around week 30, from a patient treated with tofacitinib. The V gene is TRBV27 and the J gene is TRBJ2-6, with a tentative D gene TRBD1 over 6 matching bases. This receptor carries the CDR3 CASSSQGHHSGANVLTF. The sequenced DNA is TGTGCCAGCAGTTCCCAGGGACATCACTCTGGGGCCAACGTCCTGACTTTC.